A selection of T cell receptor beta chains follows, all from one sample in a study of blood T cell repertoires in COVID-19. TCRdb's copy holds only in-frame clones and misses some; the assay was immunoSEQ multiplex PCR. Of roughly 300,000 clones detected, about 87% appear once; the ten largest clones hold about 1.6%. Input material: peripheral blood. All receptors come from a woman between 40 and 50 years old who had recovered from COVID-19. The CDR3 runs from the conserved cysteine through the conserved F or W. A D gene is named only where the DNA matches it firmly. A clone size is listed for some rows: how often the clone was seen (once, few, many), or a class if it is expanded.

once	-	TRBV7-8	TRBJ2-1	CASSQTGGGSSYNEQFF	TGTGCCAGCAGCCAAACGGGGGGCGGGAGCTCCTACAATGAGCAGTTCTTC
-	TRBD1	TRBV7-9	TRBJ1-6	CASSWTGGSSPLHF	TGTGCCAGCAGCTGGACAGGGGGCAGCTCACCCCTCCACTTT
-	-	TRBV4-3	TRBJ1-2	CASSQDNVRANYGYTF	TGCGCCAGCAGCCAAGATAACGTCCGAGCTAACTATGGCTACACCTTC
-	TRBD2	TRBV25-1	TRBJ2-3	CASSEYRGGRTDTQYF	TGTGCCAGCAGTGAATATCGGGGGGGCCGGACAGATACGCAGTATTTT
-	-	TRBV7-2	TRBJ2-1	CASSLVETGQFF	TGTGCCAGCAGCTTAGTCGAAACGGGACAGTTCTTC
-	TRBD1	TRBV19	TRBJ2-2	CASSTGGTGGITGELFF	TGTGCCAGTAGTACAGGAGGGACAGGGGGTATTACCGGGGAGCTGTTTTTT
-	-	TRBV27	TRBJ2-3	CASSLSVSTDTQYF	TGTGCCAGCAGTTTATCCGTTAGCACAGATACGCAGTATTTT
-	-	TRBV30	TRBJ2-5	CAWSVQGGETQYF	TGTGCCTGGAGTGTACAGGGGGGGGAGACCCAGTACTTC
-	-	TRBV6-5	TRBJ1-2	CASSYGGNYGYTF	TGTGCCAGCAGTTACGGCGGTAACTATGGCTACACCTTC
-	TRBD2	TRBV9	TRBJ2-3	CASSWGGRGTDTQYF	TGTGCCAGCAGCTGGGGGGGACGGGGCACAGATACGCAGTATTTT
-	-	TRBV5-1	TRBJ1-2	CASSSGQLYGYTF	TGCGCCAGCAGCTCCGGACAGCTCTATGGCTACACCTTC
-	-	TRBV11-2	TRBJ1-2	CASSLGADTNYGYTF	TGTGCCAGCAGCTTAGGGGCAGACACTAACTATGGCTACACCTTC
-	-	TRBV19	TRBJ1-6	CASSLRDYNSPLHF	TGTGCCAGTAGCCTCCGGGACTATAATTCACCCCTCCACTTT
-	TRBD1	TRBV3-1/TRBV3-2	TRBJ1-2	CASSQWDRGHGYTF	TGTGCCAGCAGCCAATGGGACAGGGGACATGGCTACACCTTC
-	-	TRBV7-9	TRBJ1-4	CASSLAGGSEKLFF	TGTGCCAGCAGCTTGGCGGGGGGATCCGAAAAACTGTTTTTT
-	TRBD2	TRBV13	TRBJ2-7	CASSRAGVGVYEQYF	TGTGCCAGCAGCCGAGCGGGGGTAGGCGTCTACGAGCAGTACTTC
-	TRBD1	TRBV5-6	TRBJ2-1	CASRTGGAYNEQFF	TGTGCCAGCCGCACAGGGGGCGCCTACAATGAGCAGTTCTTC
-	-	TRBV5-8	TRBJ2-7	CASSTGETYEQYF	TGTGCCAGCAGTACGGGAGAGACCTACGAGCAGTACTTC
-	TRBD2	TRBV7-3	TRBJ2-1	CASSPTSGFSNEQFF	TGTGCCAGCAGCCCCACTAGCGGGTTCTCAAATGAGCAGTTCTTC
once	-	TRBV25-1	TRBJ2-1	CATSRQSSYNEQFF	TGTGCCACCTCCCGACAGAGCTCCTACAATGAGCAGTTCTTC
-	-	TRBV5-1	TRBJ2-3	CASSFAGAETDTQYF	TGCGCCAGCAGCTTTGCGGGGGCGGAGACAGATACGCAGTATTTT
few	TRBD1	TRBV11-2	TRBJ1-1	CASSKKWQGATEAFF	TGTGCCAGCAGCAAAAAGTGGCAGGGGGCAACTGAAGCTTTCTTT
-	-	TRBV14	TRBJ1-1	CASSQDQLRGWNTEAFF	TGTGCCAGCAGCCAAGATCAGTTAAGGGGATGGAACACTGAAGCTTTCTTT
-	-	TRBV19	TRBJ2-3	CASTARASTDTQYF	TGTGCCAGTACCGCCAGGGCGAGCACAGATACGCAGTATTTT
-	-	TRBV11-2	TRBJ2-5	CASSLAGEGGTQYF	TGTGCCAGCAGCTTAGCGGGGGAGGGGGGGACCCAGTACTTC
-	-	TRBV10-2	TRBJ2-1	CASSAPSGGRNEQFF	TGCGCCAGCAGTGCCCCATCCGGGGGGCGCAATGAGCAGTTCTTC
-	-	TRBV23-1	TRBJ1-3	CASSQFGRAGNTIYF	TGCGCCAGCAGTCAATTCGGCAGGGCTGGAAACACCATATATTTT
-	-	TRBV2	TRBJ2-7	CASTDRLNEQYF	TGTGCCAGTACCGACAGGTTAAACGAGCAGTACTTC
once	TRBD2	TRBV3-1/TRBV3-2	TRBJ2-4	CASSLGLAGAKNIQYF	TGTGCCAGCAGCCTCGGACTAGCCGGCGCCAAAAACATTCAGTACTTC
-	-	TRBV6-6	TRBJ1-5	CASSVRSMGAQPQHF	TGTGCCAGCTCAGTTAGGTCTATGGGGGCTCAGCCCCAGCATTTT
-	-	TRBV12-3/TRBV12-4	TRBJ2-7	CASSLIVYEQYF	TGTGCCAGCAGTTTAATCGTTTACGAGCAGTACTTC
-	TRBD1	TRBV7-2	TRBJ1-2	CASSTSGGGGYTF	TGTGCCAGCAGCACGTCAGGGGGCGGCGGCTACACCTTC
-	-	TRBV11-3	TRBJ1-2	CASSLGEEGYTF	TGTGCCAGCAGCTTAGGGGAGGAAGGCTACACCTTC